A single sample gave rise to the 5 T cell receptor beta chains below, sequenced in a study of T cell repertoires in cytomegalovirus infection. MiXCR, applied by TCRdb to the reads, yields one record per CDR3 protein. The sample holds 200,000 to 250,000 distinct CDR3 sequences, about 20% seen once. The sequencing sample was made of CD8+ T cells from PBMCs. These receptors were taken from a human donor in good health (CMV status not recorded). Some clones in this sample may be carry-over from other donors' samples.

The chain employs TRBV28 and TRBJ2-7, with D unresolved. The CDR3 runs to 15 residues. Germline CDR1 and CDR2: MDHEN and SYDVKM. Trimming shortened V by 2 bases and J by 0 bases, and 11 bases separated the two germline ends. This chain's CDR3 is CASSLEYGSSYEQYF. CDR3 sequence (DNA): TGTGCCAGCAGTTTAGAGTATGGAAGCTCCTACGAGCAGTACTTC.

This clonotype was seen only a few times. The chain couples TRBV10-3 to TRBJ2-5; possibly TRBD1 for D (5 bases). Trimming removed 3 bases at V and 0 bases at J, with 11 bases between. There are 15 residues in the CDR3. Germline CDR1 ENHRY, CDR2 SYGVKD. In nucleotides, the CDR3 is TGTGCCATCAGTGACCAAGGGGCAGACCAAGAGACCCAGTACTTC. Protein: CAISDQGADQETQYF.

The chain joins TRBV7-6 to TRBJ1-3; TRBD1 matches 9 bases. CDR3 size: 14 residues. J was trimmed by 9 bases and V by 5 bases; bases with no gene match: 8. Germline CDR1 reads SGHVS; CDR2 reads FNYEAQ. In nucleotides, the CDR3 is TGTGCCAGCAGCCCCGCCGGACAGGGGAGCACCATATATTTT. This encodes CASSPAGQGSTIYF.

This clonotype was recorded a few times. Here the CDR3 DNA reads TGCGCCAGCAGCCCTTTCGGGGTGAGTGGCTACGAGCAGTACTTC. It encodes CASSPFGVSGYEQYF. The rearrangement joins TRBV5-1 to TRBJ2-7; a possible D gene is TRBD2 (5 bases). The CDR3 runs 15 residues. Trimming left V 4 bases short and J 3 bases short, with 17 bases between. Germline V gene data show CDR1 as SGHRS and CDR2 as YFSETQ. Using reference TRBV5-1 and TRBJ2-7 for the parts outside the CDR3, the full variable domain is KAGVTQTPRYLIKTRGQQVTLSCSPISGHRSVSWYQQTPGQGLQFLFEYFSETQRNKGNFPGRFSGRQFSNSRSEMNVSTLELGDSALYLCASSPFGVSGYEQYFGPGTRLTVT.

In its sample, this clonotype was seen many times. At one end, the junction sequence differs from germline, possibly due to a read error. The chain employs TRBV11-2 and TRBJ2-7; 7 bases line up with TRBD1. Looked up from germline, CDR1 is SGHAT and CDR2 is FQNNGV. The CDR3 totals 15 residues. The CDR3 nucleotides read TGTGCCAGCAGCCTAGAGGGGACAGTCTCCTACGAGCAGTACTTC. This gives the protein CASSLEGTVSYEQYF.